This T cell receptor beta chain was captured by sequencing in a study of early stage breast cancer tumors. Whole-study context: About 80% of the 16 invasive tumors were ER+, PR+ and HER2-.

The V gene's germline CDR1 is SGDLS and CDR2 YYNGEE. V was pared by 4 bases and J by 5 bases, with 14 bases between. This CDR3 comprises 14 residues. The assay was immunoSEQ multiplex PCR, and TCRdb's table has in-frame clones only and misses some. The sample includes 20,000 to 25,000 clones, about three quarters seen only once; the top ten take approximately 30%. Study results and limitations: Compared with adjacent normal breast tissue, tumors showed about 2.3-fold greater T cell density and higher clonality. In 14 of 16 patients, blood comparison separated tumor from normal breast.

For this clone: Antigen unknown.

This TCR was sampled from a person aged 60 to 70 with breast cancer. The sample comprised blood. The chain has TRBV9 and TRBJ2-3; D is ambiguous. The CDR3 DNA reads as TGTGCCAGCAGCTCTCGACCTAACCTAGATACGCAGTATTTT. The encoded protein is CASSSRPNLDTQYF.